This TCR beta chain appears in the sequencing data of a study of T cell changes during pregnancy in multiple sclerosis. V was pared by 2 bases and J by 5 bases, with 8 bases between. This CDR3 comprises 13 residues. Germline CDR1 SGHTA, CDR2 FQGNSA. Only in-frame clones appear in the TCRdb table, and some are missing; sequencing was by immunoSEQ multiplex PCR. The sample has about 76,000 clones, approximately 94% seen once. The chain links TRBV7-2 to TRBJ2-3, with no clear D. This receptor was taken from a female donor with multiple sclerosis, enrolled in a pregnancy study. The sample here was peripheral blood, taken in the third trimester of pregnancy. The DNA for the CDR3 is TGTGCCAGCAGCTTAATGGTCAGAGATACGCAGTATTTT. Translating it yields CASSLMVRDTQYF. Complete variable domain (other parts from reference TRBV7-2 and TRBJ2-3): GAGVSQSPSNKVTEKGKDVELRCDPISGHTALYWYRQSLGQGLEFLIYFQGNSAPDKSGLPSDRFSAERTGGSVSTLTIQRTQQEDSAVYLCASSLMVRDTQYFGPGTRLTVL.